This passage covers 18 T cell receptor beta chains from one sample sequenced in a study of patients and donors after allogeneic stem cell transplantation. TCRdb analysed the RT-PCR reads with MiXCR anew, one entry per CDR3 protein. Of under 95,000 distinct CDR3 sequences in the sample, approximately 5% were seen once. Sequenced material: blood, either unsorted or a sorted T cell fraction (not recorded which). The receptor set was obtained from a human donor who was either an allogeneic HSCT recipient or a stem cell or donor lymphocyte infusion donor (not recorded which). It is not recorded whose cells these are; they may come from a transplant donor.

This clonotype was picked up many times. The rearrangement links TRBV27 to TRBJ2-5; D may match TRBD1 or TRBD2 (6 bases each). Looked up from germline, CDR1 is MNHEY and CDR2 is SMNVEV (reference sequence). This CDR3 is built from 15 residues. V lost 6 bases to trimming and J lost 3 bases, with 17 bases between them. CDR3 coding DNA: TGTGCCAGCAGCAGGGGTGACGGGAGAGAAGAGACCCAGTACTTC. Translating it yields CASSRGDGREETQYF.

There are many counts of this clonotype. CDR3 residues: CSVDKATNTEAFF. CDR3 DNA: TGCAGCGTTGATAAGGCGACGAACACTGAAGCTTTCTTT. This chain joins TRBV29-1 and TRBJ1-1; D call uncertain. Germline V lookup: CDR1 SQVTM, CDR2 ANQGSEA. This CDR3 has 13 amino acids. Trimming took 3 bases from V and 1 from J, leaving 9 bases between them.

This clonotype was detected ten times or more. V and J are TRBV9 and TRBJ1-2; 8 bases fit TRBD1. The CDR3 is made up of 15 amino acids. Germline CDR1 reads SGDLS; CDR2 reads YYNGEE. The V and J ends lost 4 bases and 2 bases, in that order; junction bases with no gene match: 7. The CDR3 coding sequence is TGTGCCAGCAGCAGACGGACAGGGAGCAACTATGGCTACACCTTC. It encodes CASSRRTGSNYGYTF.

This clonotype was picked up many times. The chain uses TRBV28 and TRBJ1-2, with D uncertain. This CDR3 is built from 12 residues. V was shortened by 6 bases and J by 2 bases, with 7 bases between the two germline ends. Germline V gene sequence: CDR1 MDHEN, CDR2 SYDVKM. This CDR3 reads CASSLANYGYTF. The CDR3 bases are TGTGCCAGCAGCCTGGCAAACTATGGCTACACCTTC.

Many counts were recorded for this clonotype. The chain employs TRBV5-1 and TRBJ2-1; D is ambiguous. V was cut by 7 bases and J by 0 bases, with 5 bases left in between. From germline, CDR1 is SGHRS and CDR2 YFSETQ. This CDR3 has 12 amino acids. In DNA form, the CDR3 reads TGCGCCAGCTCGGACTCCTACAATGAGCAGTTCTTC. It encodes CASSDSYNEQFF.

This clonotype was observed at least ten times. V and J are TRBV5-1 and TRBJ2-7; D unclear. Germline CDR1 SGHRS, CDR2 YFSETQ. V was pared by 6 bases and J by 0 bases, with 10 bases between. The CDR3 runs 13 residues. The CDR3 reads CASKSASSYEQYF. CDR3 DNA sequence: TGCGCCAGCAAAAGCGCCAGCTCCTACGAGCAGTACTTC. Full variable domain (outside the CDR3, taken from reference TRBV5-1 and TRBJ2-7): KAGVTQTPRYLIKTRGQQVTLSCSPISGHRSVSWYQQTPGQGLQFLFEYFSETQRNKGNFPGRFSGRQFSNSRSEMNVSTLELGDSALYLCASKSASSYEQYFGPGTRLTVT.

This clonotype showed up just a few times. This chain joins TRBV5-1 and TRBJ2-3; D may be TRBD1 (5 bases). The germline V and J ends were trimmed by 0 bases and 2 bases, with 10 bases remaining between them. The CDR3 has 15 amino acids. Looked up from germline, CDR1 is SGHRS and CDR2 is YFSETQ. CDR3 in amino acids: CASSLEKGPTDTQYF. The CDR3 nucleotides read TGCGCCAGCAGCTTGGAGAAGGGGCCCACAGATACGCAGTATTTT.

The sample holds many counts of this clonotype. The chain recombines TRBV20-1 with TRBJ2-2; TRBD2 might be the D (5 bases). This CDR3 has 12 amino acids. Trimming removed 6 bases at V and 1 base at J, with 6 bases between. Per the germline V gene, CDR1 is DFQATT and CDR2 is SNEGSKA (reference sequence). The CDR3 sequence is CSAGGNTGELFF. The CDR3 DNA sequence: TGCAGTGCAGGAGGGAACACCGGGGAGCTGTTTTTT.

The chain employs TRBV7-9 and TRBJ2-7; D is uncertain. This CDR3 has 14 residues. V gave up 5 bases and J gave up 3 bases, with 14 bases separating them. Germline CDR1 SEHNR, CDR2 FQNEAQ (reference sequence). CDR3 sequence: CASSPQTRYYEQYF. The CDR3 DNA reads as TGTGCCAGCAGCCCCCAGACACGCTACTACGAGCAGTACTTC.

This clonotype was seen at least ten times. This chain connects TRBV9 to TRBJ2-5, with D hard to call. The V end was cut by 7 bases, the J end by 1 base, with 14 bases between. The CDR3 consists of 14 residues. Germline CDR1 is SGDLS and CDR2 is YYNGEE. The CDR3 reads CASSTSLSQETQYF. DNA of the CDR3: TGTGCCAGCTCAACATCCCTATCCCAAGAGACCCAGTACTTC.

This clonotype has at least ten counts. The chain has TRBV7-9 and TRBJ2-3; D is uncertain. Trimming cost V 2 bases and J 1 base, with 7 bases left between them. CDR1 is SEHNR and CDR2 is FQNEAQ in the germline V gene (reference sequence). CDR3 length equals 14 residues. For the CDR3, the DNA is TGTGCCAGCAGCTTAAGCCAGGGCACAGATACGCAGTATTTT. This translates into CASSLSQGTDTQYF.

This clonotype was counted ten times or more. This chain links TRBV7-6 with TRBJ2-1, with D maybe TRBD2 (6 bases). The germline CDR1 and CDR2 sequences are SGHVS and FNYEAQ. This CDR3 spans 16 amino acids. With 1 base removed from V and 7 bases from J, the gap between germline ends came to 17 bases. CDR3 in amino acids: CASSLGAREFLNEQFF. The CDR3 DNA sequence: TGTGCCAGCAGCTTAGGAGCACGGGAGTTTCTGAATGAGCAGTTCTTC.

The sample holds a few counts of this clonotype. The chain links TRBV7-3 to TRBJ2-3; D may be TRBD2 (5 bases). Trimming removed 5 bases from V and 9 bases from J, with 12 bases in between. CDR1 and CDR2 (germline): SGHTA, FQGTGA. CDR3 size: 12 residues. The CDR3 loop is CASSLNGGTQYF. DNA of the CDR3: TGTGCCAGCAGCCTGAACGGAGGAACGCAGTATTTT.

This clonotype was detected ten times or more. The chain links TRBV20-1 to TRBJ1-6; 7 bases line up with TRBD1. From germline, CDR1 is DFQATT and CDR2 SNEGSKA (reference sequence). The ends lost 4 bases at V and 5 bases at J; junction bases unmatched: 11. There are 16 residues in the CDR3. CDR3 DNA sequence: TGCAGTGCTACGGGGGGTTCCGGGACAGATAATTCACCCCTCCACTTT. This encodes CSATGGSGTDNSPLHF.

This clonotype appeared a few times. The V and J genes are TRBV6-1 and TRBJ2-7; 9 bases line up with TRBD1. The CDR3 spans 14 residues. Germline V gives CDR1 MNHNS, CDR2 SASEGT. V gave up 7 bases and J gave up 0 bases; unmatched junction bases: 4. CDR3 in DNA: TGTGCCAGCACTAGGGACAGGGCCTCCTACGAGCAGTACTTC. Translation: CASTRDRASYEQYF.

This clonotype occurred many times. This CDR3 reads CASSPRALAGGVGYNEQFF. Written as DNA, the CDR3 is TGCGCCAGCAGCCCAAGAGCACTAGCGGGAGGGGTCGGCTACAATGAGCAGTTCTTC. The genes are TRBV4-1 and TRBJ2-1; 13 positions match TRBD2. The V and J ends lost 4 bases and 3 bases, in that order; junction bases with no gene match: 12. There are 19 residues in the CDR3. Per germline, CDR1 MGHRA and CDR2 YSYEKL.

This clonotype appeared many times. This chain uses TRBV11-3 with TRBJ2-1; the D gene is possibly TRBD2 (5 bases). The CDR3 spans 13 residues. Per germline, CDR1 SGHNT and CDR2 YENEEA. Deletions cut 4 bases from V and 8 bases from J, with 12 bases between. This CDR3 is CASSWEREDEQFF. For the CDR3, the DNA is TGTGCCAGCAGCTGGGAGAGGGAAGATGAGCAGTTCTTC.

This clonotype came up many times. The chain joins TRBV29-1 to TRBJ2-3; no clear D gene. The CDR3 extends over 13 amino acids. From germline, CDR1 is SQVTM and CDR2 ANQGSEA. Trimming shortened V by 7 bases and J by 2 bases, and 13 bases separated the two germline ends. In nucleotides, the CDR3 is TGCAGCGAGTCGAATAGCCTCACAGATACGCAGTATTTT. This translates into CSESNSLTDTQYF.